This TCR beta chain was sequenced in a study of blood T cell repertoires in COVID-19. As for the study in general: Sites in the United States, Italy and Spain provided acute and convalescent COVID-19 samples.

Germline lookup yields CDR1 MNHEY and CDR2 SMNVEV (reference sequence). J was trimmed by 5 bases and V by 6 bases; bases with no gene match: 8. The length of the CDR3 is 16 residues. The repertoire was sequenced with immunoSEQ multiplex PCR; TCRdb's copy has only in-frame clones and lacks some. This sample has approximately 200,000 clones, with 88% found just once. Source material: peripheral blood. The sequence came from a woman in her thirties with acute or convalescent COVID-19. The rearrangement uses TRBV27 and TRBJ2-2, with 11 positions matching TRBD2. CDR3 in amino acids: CASSRIAGGPTGELFF. Here the CDR3 DNA reads TGTGCCAGCAGCCGAATAGCGGGAGGGCCAACCGGGGAGCTGTTTTTT.